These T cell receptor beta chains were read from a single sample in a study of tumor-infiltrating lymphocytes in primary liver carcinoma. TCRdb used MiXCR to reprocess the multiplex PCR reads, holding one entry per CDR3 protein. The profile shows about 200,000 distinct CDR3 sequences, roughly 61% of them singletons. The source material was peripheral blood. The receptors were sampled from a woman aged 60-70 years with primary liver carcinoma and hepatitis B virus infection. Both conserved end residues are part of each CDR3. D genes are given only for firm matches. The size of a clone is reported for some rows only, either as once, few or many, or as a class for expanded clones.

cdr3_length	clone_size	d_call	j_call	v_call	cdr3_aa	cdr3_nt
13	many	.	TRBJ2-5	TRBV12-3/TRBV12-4	CASSLQGQETQYF	TGTGCCAGCAGTTTGCAGGGCCAAGAGACCCAGTACTTC
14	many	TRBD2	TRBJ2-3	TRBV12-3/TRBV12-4	CASRLAGGTDTQYF	TGTGCCAGCAGACTAGCGGGAGGGACAGATACGCAGTATTTT
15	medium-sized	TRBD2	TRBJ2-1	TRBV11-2	CASSLESGSVSEQFF	TGTGCCAGCAGCTTAGAGAGCGGGAGTGTGAGTGAGCAGTTCTTC
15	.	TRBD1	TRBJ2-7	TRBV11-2	CASSFKGQTTYEQYF	TGTGCCAGCAGCTTTAAGGGACAGACCACCTACGAGCAATACTTC
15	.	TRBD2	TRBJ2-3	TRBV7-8	CASSFRQREVDMQYF	TGTGCCAGCAGCTTCAGGCAGCGGGAGGTAGATATGCAGTATTTT
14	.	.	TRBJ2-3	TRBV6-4	CASGEAGSTDMQYF	TGTGCCAGCGGTGAGGCGGGAAGCACAGATATGCAGTATTTT
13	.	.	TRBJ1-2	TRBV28	CASSPGQTVGYTF	TGTGCCAGCAGCCCCGGACAGACGGTTGGCTACACCTTC
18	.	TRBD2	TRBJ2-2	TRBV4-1	CTSSQDQGRGRRSGELFF	TGCACCAGCAGCCAAGATCAAGGGAGGGGTCGGAGATCCGGGGAGCTGTTTTTT
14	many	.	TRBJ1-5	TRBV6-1	CASRYRDGDQPQHF	TGTGCCAGCAGATACAGGGACGGAGATCAGCCCCAGCATTTT
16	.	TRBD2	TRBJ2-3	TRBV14	CANSHWSGGGADTQYF	TGTGCCAACAGCCATTGGTCGGGAGGTGGGGCAGATACGCAGTATTTT
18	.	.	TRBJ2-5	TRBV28	CASSFRFGPKVGQETQYF	TGTGCCAGCAGTTTTAGGTTCGGGCCCAAGGTGGGGCAAGAGACCCAGTACTTC
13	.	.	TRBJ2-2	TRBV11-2	CASSSPGTGEPFF	TGTGCCAGCAGCTCTCCGGGGACCGGGGAGCCGTTTTTT
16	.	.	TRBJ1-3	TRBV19	CASSIARMASGNTIYF	TGTGCCAGTAGTATCGCCCGGATGGCCTCTGGAAACACCATATATTTT
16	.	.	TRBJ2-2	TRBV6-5	CASSYRPGASRGELFF	TGTGCCAGCAGTTACCGCCCGGGAGCTTCGAGGGGGGAGCTGTTTTTT
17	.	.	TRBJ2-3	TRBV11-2	CASSLRLSAGYTDTRYF	TGTGCCAGCAGCTTACGTCTCAGCGCGGGGTACACAGATACGCGGTATTTT
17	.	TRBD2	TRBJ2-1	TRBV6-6	CSSSVVTSGPSYNEQFF	TGTTCAAGCAGTGTTGTGACTAGCGGCCCTTCCTACAATGAGCAGTTCTTC
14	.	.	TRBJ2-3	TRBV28	CANSLRGPRDTQCF	TGTGCCAACAGTTTGAGAGGACCCCGCGATACGCAGTGTTTT
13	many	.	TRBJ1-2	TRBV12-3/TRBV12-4	CASSPRTLYGYTF	TGTGCCAGCAGTCCGAGAACGCTCTATGGCTACACCTTC
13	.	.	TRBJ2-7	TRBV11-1	CARSLPENYEQCF	TGTGCCAGAAGCTTACCGGAAAACTATGAGCAGTGCTTC
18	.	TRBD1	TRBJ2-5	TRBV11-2	CASSLGLTPGQGGETQYF	TGCGCCAGCAGCTTAGGACTCACCCCCGGACAGGGCGGAGAGACCCAGTACTTC
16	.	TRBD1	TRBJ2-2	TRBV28	CASSPPGQGITGELFF	TGTGCCAGCAGTCCCCCGGGACAGGGTATTACCGGGGAGCTGTTTTTT